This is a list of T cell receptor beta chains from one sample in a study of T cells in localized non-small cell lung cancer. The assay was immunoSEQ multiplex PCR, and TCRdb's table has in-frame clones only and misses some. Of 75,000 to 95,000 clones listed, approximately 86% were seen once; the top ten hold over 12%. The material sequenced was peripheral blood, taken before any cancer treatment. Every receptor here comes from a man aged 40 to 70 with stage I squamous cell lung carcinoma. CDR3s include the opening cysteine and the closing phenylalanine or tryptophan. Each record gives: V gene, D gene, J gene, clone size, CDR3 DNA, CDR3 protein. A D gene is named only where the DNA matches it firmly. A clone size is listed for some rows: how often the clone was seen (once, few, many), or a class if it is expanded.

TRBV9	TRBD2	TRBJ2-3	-	TGTGCCAGCACTGGCGGGGGAACAGATACGCAGTATTTT	CASTGGGTDTQYF
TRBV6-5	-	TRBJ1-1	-	TGTGCCAGCAGTGGGGGGGGTCCTGGCACTGAAGCTTTCTTT	CASSGGGPGTEAFF
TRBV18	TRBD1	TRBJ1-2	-	TGTGCCAGCTCATCACAGGGGGCGGACAATGGCTACACCTTC	CASSSQGADNGYTF
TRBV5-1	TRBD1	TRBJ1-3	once	TGCGCCAGCAGCTCGGGACAGTCCTCTGGAAACACCATATATTTT	CASSSGQSSGNTIYF
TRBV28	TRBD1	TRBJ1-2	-	TGTGCCAGCAGTCCCTACAGGGGTCGATATGGCTACACCTTC	CASSPYRGRYGYTF
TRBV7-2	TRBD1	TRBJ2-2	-	TGTGCCAGCAGCTTAAGGGGGGACAGGACCAACACCGGGGAGCTGTTTTTT	CASSLRGDRTNTGELFF
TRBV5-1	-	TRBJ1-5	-	TGCGCCAGCAGCTTGGGGACGGGGGGACAGCCCCAGCATTTT	CASSLGTGGQPQHF
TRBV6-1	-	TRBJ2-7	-	TGTGCCAGCAGTCGACAGGCCAGAAACTACGAGCAGTACTTC	CASSRQARNYEQYF
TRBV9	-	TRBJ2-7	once	TGTGCCAGCAGCCAAACAGGGCCCGGAGAGCAGTACTTC	CASSQTGPGEQYF
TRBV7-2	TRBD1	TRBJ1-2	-	TGTGCCAGCAGCCCCTGGGACAGGGGCAGAGCTAACTATGGCTACACCTTC	CASSPWDRGRANYGYTF
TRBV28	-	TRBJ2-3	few	TGTGCCAGCACCGAGGAGGGGGGGACTGGGTTCGATACGCAGTATTTT	CASTEEGGTGFDTQYF
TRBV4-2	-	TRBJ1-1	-	TGTGCCAGCAGGAAAGGACCGTCACAGGGTATAGGGACTGAAGCTTTCTTT	CASRKGPSQGIGTEAFF
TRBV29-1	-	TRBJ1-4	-	TGCAGCGTGAGGGGCAGCGGTAATGAAAAACTGTTTTTT	CSVRGSGNEKLFF
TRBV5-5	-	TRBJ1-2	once	TGTGCCAGCAGCTTGTCGGGGGATGGCTACACCTTC	CASSLSGDGYTF
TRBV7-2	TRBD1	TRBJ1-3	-	TGTGCCAGCAGCCGACAGGGGGCTGGGGCTGGAAACACCATATATTTT	CASSRQGAGAGNTIYF
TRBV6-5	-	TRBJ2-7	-	TGTGCCAGCAGTCGGGCCTACGAGCAGTACTTC	CASSRAYEQYF
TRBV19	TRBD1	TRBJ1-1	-	TGTGCCAGCCGGACAGGGATCAACACTGAAGCTTTCTTT	CASRTGINTEAFF
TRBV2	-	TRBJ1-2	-	TGTGCCAGCGGCGGAAACTATGGCTACACCTTC	CASGGNYGYTF
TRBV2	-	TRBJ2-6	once	TGTGCCAGCAGCGCGTCTGGGGCCAACGTCCTGACTTTC	CASSASGANVLTF
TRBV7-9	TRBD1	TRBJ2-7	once	TGTGCCAGCAATGACTACGGGACAGACTACGAGCAGTACTTC	CASNDYGTDYEQYF